One and the same sample provided the 4 T cell receptor beta chains below, sequenced in a study of cytomegalovirus exposure and HLA in healthy donors. With 60 Vbeta and 13 Jbeta primers, the PCR was carried out. Profiling relied on immunoSEQ multiplex PCR, and the TCRdb table lists in-frame clones only, not all of them. The data show some 150,000 clones, roughly 79% seen once. The sample consisted of PBMCs. The receptors here all came from a woman aged 18-29 years in good health and CMV-seropositive.

The chain couples TRBV15 to TRBJ2-6; tentatively, D is TRBD2 (6 bases). Germline values: CDR1 LNHNV, CDR2 YYDKDF (reference sequence). The V gene lost 5 bases and the J gene lost 2 bases, with 10 bases spanning the gap. The CDR3 runs to 15 residues. CDR3 coding DNA: TGTGCCACCAGCGACCGGAGGGCTGGGGCCAACGTCCTGACTTTC. It yields the protein CATSDRRAGANVLTF.

The chain recombines TRBV2 with TRBJ2-1; D is possibly TRBD1 (5 bases). Trimming removed 0 bases at V and 4 bases at J, with 7 bases between. Germline lookup yields CDR1 SNHLY and CDR2 FYNNEI. The CDR3 runs to 14 residues. DNA for the CDR3: TGTGCCAGCAGTGAAGCGCGACAGTACAATGAGCAGTTCTTC. It yields the protein CASSEARQYNEQFF.

V usage is TRBV5-5 and J usage is TRBJ2-2; no clear D. This CDR3 has 14 residues. Germline assignment: CDR1 SGHKS and CDR2 YYEKEE (reference sequence). V dropped 0 bases and J dropped 5 bases, with 8 bases sitting between them. The CDR3 sequence: CASSLGQWTGELFF. The CDR3 DNA sequence: TGTGCCAGCAGCTTGGGGCAGTGGACCGGGGAGCTGTTTTTT.

J is TRBJ2-7 and V is TRBV7-8; the match to TRBD1 covers 8 bases. V shed 4 bases, J shed 4 bases, and the junction held 9 bases outside the gene matches. This CDR3 region has 15 residues. CDR1 and CDR2 from the germline V gene are SGHVS and FQNEAQ. The CDR3 protein is CASSSSQGAFYEQYF. The CDR3 bases are TGTGCCAGCAGCTCGAGCCAGGGGGCATTTTACGAGCAGTACTTC.